These 30 T cell receptor beta chains were sequenced from one sample in a study of blood T cell repertoires in COVID-19. TCRdb's copy holds only in-frame clones and misses some; the assay was immunoSEQ multiplex PCR. The sample comprises tens of thousands of clones, less than 85% of which are singletons, and 15% to 20% rests with the top ten. Sequenced: peripheral blood. Receptor source: an elderly woman with acute or convalescent COVID-19.

The V gene is TRBV4-1, the J gene TRBJ2-1; 12 positions match TRBD2. Germline V gene sequence: CDR1 MGHRA, CDR2 YSYEKL. Trimming took 3 bases from V and 6 from J; bases not matched to a gene: 0. The CDR3 sequence is 14 residues long. The CDR3 sequence: CASSQTSGSNEQFF. The DNA for the CDR3 is TGCGCCAGCAGCCAGACTAGCGGGAGCAATGAGCAGTTCTTC.

This clone was recorded only once. V and J are TRBV9 and TRBJ1-3; D possibly corresponds to TRBD1 (5 bases). CDR3 size: 16 residues. Looked up from germline, CDR1 is SGDLS and CDR2 is YYNGEE. V was clipped by 4 bases and J by 3 bases, with 17 bases between them. In DNA, the CDR3 is TGTGCCAGCAGCCCCCTGCGGGCGGGGGTTGGAAACACCATATATTTT. Protein product: CASSPLRAGVGNTIYF.

This chain uses TRBV29-1 with TRBJ1-2, with TRBD1 matching over 8 bases. V lost 6 bases, J lost 3 bases, and 9 bases stayed unmatched. This CDR3 contains 14 residues. Germline CDR1 and CDR2: SQVTM and ANQGSEA. The CDR3 protein is CSVERQGLYYGYTF. CDR3 DNA: TGCAGCGTCGAACGACAGGGGCTGTACTATGGCTACACCTTC.

CDR3 residues: CASSPMGGAEETQYF. CDR3 nucleotides: TGTGCCAGCAGCCCCATGGGTGGGGCGGAAGAGACCCAGTACTTC. This chain links TRBV7-9 with TRBJ2-5, with D perhaps TRBD1 (5 bases). Germline CDR1 SEHNR, CDR2 FQNEAQ (reference sequence). Trimming shortened V by 5 bases and J by 3 bases, and 16 bases separated the two germline ends. The CDR3 totals 15 residues.

V usage is TRBV4-2 and J usage is TRBJ1-5; 9 bases line up with TRBD1. This CDR3 has 17 residues. CDR1 and CDR2 from the germline V gene are LGHNA and YNFKEQ. V lost 1 base to trimming and J lost 2 bases; unmatched junction nucleotides: 6. The CDR3 nucleotides read TGTGCCAGCAGCCAAGCGGTACAGGGGGCGGGCAATCAGCCCCAGCATTTT. Its translation is CASSQAVQGAGNQPQHF.

The chain recombines TRBV9 with TRBJ2-5; TRBD2 matches at 11 bases. Looked up from germline, CDR1 is SGDLS and CDR2 is YYNGEE. CDR3 size: 16 residues. The junction had 4 bases not matched to a gene; V was cut back by 0 bases and J by 3 bases. The CDR3 sequence is CASSVGMGLAEETQYF. The CDR3 coding sequence is TGTGCCAGCAGCGTAGGTATGGGACTAGCGGAAGAGACCCAGTACTTC.

This chain links TRBV7-3 with TRBJ1-2, with 9 bases that match TRBD1. Looked up from germline, CDR1 is SGHTA and CDR2 is FQGTGA. The CDR3 is 17 residues long. Unmatched junction bases numbered 12, after V lost 5 bases and J lost 2 bases. This CDR3 is CASSLQGPGQGNYGYTF. In DNA form, the CDR3 reads TGTGCCAGCAGCCTCCAAGGACCGGGACAGGGAAACTATGGCTACACCTTC.

This chain links TRBV18 with TRBJ2-5, with 7 positions matching TRBD1. The length of the CDR3 is 16 residues. The germline CDR1 and CDR2 sequences are KGHSH and LQKENI. J lost 1 base, V lost 2 bases, and 7 bases had no gene match. CDR3 protein: CASSPIPGTVQETQYF. Written as DNA, the CDR3 is TGTGCCAGCTCACCAATTCCCGGGACAGTCCAAGAGACCCAGTACTTC.

J is TRBJ2-1 and V is TRBV29-1; D gene ambiguous. The CDR3 length is 16 residues. V dropped 0 bases and J dropped 8 bases, with 20 bases sitting between them. Germline CDR1 and CDR2: SQVTM and ANQGSEA. The CDR3 DNA sequence: TGCAGCGTTGAAGATCTGGGCAGCCAATTTGGGCATGAGCAGTTCTTC. The encoded protein is CSVEDLGSQFGHEQFF.

The rearrangement links TRBV18 to TRBJ2-7; TRBD1 might be the D (5 bases). The length of the CDR3 is 14 residues. V was trimmed by 6 bases and J by 6 bases, leaving 18 bases between them. CDR1 KGHSH and CDR2 LQKENI come from the germline V gene. The CDR3 coding sequence is TGTGCCAGCTCCCTTCAGGACACTCGCGGCGAGCAGTACTTC. Translating it yields CASSLQDTRGEQYF.

The chain carries TRBV10-3 and TRBJ1-2; 10 bases fit TRBD1. The V gene end was trimmed by 7 bases and the J gene end by 5 bases; junction bases not matched to a gene: 1. The CDR3 length is 12 residues. The germline gives CDR1 ENHRY, CDR2 SYGVKD. DNA of the CDR3: TGTGCCATCAAGGACAGGGGGTATGGCTACACCTTC. It yields the protein CAIKDRGYGYTF.

This chain connects TRBV4-2 to TRBJ1-1; possibly TRBD1 for D (5 bases). CDR3 size: 14 residues. The V end lost 3 bases, the J end lost 3 bases, and 11 bases lay between the germline ends. Germline V CDR1 and CDR2: LGHNA, YNFKEQ. CDR3: CASSHATDYTEAFF. In DNA form, the CDR3 reads TGTGCCAGCAGCCACGCGACAGATTACACTGAAGCTTTCTTT.

The chain links TRBV20-1 to TRBJ1-5; 8 bases match TRBD1. Germline V gene lookup returns CDR1 DFQATT and CDR2 SNEGSKA (reference sequence). The CDR3 covers 14 residues. The trim removed 3 bases at V and 6 bases at J, leaving 7 bases unmatched. The chain's CDR3 is CSASLTGGGQPQHF. DNA for the CDR3: TGCAGTGCTAGTCTCACAGGGGGAGGTCAGCCCCAGCATTTT.

This clone has only one observation. The V call is TRBV3-1 (or the pseudogene TRBV3-2), the J call TRBJ1-1, with a possible D match to TRBD1 (6 bases). The V gene lost 2 bases and the J gene lost 4 bases, with 11 bases spanning the gap. CDR3 length: 14 residues. Germline V CDR1 and CDR2: LGHDT, YNNKEL (reference sequence). The CDR3 is CASSQPQGRTEAFF. The CDR3 bases are TGTGCCAGCAGCCAACCACAGGGTCGCACTGAAGCTTTCTTT.

The chain links TRBV12-3 or TRBV12-4 to TRBJ2-3; possibly TRBD2 for D (6 bases). This CDR3 spans 11 amino acids. Trimming stripped 5 bases from V and 6 bases from J, with 6 bases between. The DNA of the CDR3 is TGTGCCAGCAGTCGGGGGGATACGCAGTATTTT. Its protein product is CASSRGDTQYF.

V gene TRBV2 combines with J gene TRBJ2-4; 7 bases are a match to TRBD1. The CDR3 contains 12 residues. Germline V gene sequence: CDR1 SNHLY, CDR2 FYNNEI. Trimming removed 8 bases from V and 4 bases from J; junction bases left unmatched: 2. DNA of the CDR3: TGTGCCAGCGTGGGACAGAAAAACATTCAGTACTTC. Its protein product is CASVGQKNIQYF.

This rearrangement joins TRBV5-1 to TRBJ2-5; unclear D gene. V was pared by 0 bases and J by 5 bases, with 5 bases between. This CDR3 comprises 12 residues. The germline V gene encodes CDR1 SGHRS and CDR2 YFSETQ. The DNA for the CDR3 is TGCGCCAGCAGCTTGGATCAGGAGACCCAGTACTTC. This encodes CASSLDQETQYF.

V is TRBV29-1 and J is TRBJ2-3; D is perhaps TRBD2 (6 bases). CDR1 is SQVTM, CDR2 ANQGSEA, per germline. V lost 7 bases and J 1 base, leaving 12 bases between the germline ends. This CDR3 spans 13 amino acids. The CDR3 nucleotides are TGCAGCGCCGGAGGGAGACGCACAGATACGCAGTATTTT. Amino acid sequence: CSAGGRRTDTQYF.

This chain connects TRBV23-1 to TRBJ2-7, with D possibly TRBD2 on 6 matching bases. TRBV23-1 has ORF status, its function being uncertain. Between the trimmed V and J ends, which lost 4 bases and 6 bases, there was a span of 25 bases. CDR3 length equals 17 residues. Here the CDR3 reads CASSPPKPRGILFEQYF. Here the CDR3 DNA reads TGCGCCAGCAGTCCACCAAAACCCCGGGGGATTTTGTTCGAGCAGTACTTC.

The rearrangement joins TRBV5-1 to TRBJ2-7; 7 bases are a match to TRBD2. The CDR3 covers 15 residues. Losses at the gene ends were 3 bases for V and 2 bases for J; bases not matched to a gene: 8. Germline V CDR1 and CDR2: SGHRS, YFSETQ. The CDR3 DNA reads as TGCGCCAGCAGCTGGGCGGGGGACTCTACCTACGAGCAGTACTTC. Its protein is CASSWAGDSTYEQYF.

The chain uses TRBV18 and TRBJ1-5; D remains ambiguous. Trimming left V 6 bases short and J 4 bases short, with 13 bases between. CDR3 length: 14 amino acids. Germline V CDR1 and CDR2: KGHSH, LQKENI. CDR3 sequence: CASSSLPVNQPQHF. CDR3 DNA: TGTGCCAGCTCTAGTCTCCCTGTAAATCAGCCCCAGCATTTT.

The chain carries TRBV5-1 and TRBJ1-2; 12 bases map to TRBD1. Germline trimming cut 0 bases from V and 4 bases from J; bases unmatched to any gene: 10. This CDR3 is built from 18 residues. The germline CDR1 and CDR2 sequences are SGHRS and YFSETQ. The CDR3 here is CASSLVGTGGIGVYGYTF. In nucleotides, the CDR3 is TGCGCCAGCAGCTTGGTCGGGACAGGGGGCATCGGTGTCTATGGCTACACCTTC.

The chain has TRBV30 and TRBJ1-6, with D hard to call. This CDR3 spans 12 amino acids. Trimming removed 0 bases from V and 9 bases from J, with 6 bases in between. CDR1 and CDR2 (germline): GTSNPN, SVGIG (reference sequence). CDR3 bases: TGTGCCTGGAGTGTACTCTCTTCACCCCTCCACTTT. It encodes CAWSVLSSPLHF.

J is TRBJ1-4 and V is TRBV15; TRBD1 matches at 11 bases. Trimming removed 6 bases from V and 7 bases from J; junction bases left unmatched: 7. The germline gives CDR1 LNHNV, CDR2 YYDKDF (reference sequence). The CDR3 runs 15 residues. This chain's CDR3 is CATRGTGGWGEKLFF. The CDR3 DNA is TGTGCCACCAGGGGGACAGGGGGTTGGGGTGAAAAACTGTTTTTT.

In this sample, this clone turned up a few times. The V call is TRBV7-9, the J call TRBJ1-1; D call uncertain. The V gene lost 3 bases and the J gene lost 11 bases, with 16 bases spanning the gap. Germline loops: CDR1 SEHNR, CDR2 FQNEAQ (reference sequence). This CDR3 has 13 amino acids. The CDR3, as DNA: TGTGCCAGCAGCTTCAGGTCTGGCGGGCGCGCTTTCTTT. Amino acids: CASSFRSGGRAFF.

The genes are TRBV7-8 and TRBJ1-1, with D possibly matching TRBD1 (5 bases). Per germline, CDR1 SGHVS and CDR2 FQNEAQ. Trimming cost V 5 bases and J 9 bases, with 16 bases left between them. There are 13 residues in the CDR3. CDR3 sequence (DNA): TGTGCCAGCAGCGCGGCGGGGGTCAGAAAAGCTTTCTTT. Translation gives CASSAAGVRKAFF.

This clone appeared a single time. The chain couples TRBV6-2 or TRBV6-3 to TRBJ2-4, with 9 nucleotides matching TRBD1. V gave up 2 bases and J gave up 4 bases; unmatched junction bases: 3. The CDR3 runs 15 residues. CDR1 MNHEY and CDR2 SVGEGT come from the germline V gene. CDR3 DNA sequence: TGTGCCAGCAGTTACGTCGGGACAGGGAAAAACATTCAGTACTTC. Amino acids: CASSYVGTGKNIQYF.

This clone was observed a handful of times. The V and J genes are TRBV4-1 and TRBJ1-2, with D perhaps TRBD1 (5 bases). Trimming pared 1 base from V and 0 bases from J, leaving 12 bases between. Germline V gives CDR1 MGHRA, CDR2 YSYEKL. There are 16 residues in the CDR3. CDR3 in amino acids: CASSQVILTANYGYTF. CDR3 bases: TGCGCCAGCAGCCAAGTTATCTTGACAGCTAACTATGGCTACACCTTC.

The CDR3: CASSLSIQETQYF. The CDR3 coding sequence is TGCGCCAGCAGCTTGAGCATCCAAGAGACCCAGTACTTC. The chain recombines TRBV5-1 with TRBJ2-5; D unclear. The germline V and J ends were trimmed by 1 base and 1 base, with 5 bases remaining between them. Germline V lookup: CDR1 SGHRS, CDR2 YFSETQ. This CDR3 has 13 amino acids.

The chain employs TRBV23-1 and TRBJ2-1, with 7 positions matching TRBD2. TRBV23-1 is reported as an ORF; its role is uncertain. With V trimmed by 11 bases and J by 5 bases, 18 bases remained unmatched. The CDR3 is 16 residues long. This CDR3 reads CAEEDRVGGSNNEQFF. The CDR3, as DNA: TGCGCCGAGGAGGATAGGGTAGGCGGGAGCAACAATGAGCAGTTCTTC.